The 22 T cell receptor beta chains given below trace back to one sample, sequenced in a study of CD8 T cells in ankylosing spondylitis. TCRdb ran MiXCR on the 5' RACE reads and lists one entry per CDR3 protein. The sample lists 220,000 or so distinct CDR3 sequences, 10% occurring once. Specimen: blood, either unsorted or a sorted T cell fraction (not recorded which). The receptors stem from a male donor with ankylosing spondylitis or in good health (not recorded which).

This clonotype was picked up many times. The V gene is TRBV20-1, the J gene TRBJ2-3, with TRBD2 matching over 9 bases. With V trimmed by 3 bases and J by 5 bases, 15 bases remained unmatched. Germline-derived CDR1 and CDR2 are DFQATT and SNEGSKA (reference sequence). The CDR3 extends over 17 amino acids. The CDR3 spells CSASPAGGFVVQDTQYF. CDR3 DNA: TGCAGTGCTAGTCCAGCGGGGGGCTTCGTGGTTCAAGATACGCAGTATTTT.

This clonotype was detected ten times or more. The CDR3 DNA reads TGCAGTGCCCTGGGGACAGACTACACCGGGGAGCTGTTTTTT. This sequence encodes CSALGTDYTGELFF. The chain links TRBV20-1 to TRBJ2-2; 7 bases map to TRBD1. With V trimmed by 6 bases and J by 3 bases, 7 bases remained unmatched. The CDR3 loop spans 14 amino acids. The germline gives CDR1 DFQATT, CDR2 SNEGSKA (reference sequence).

Many counts were recorded for this clonotype. This chain joins TRBV24-1 and TRBJ2-1; 9 bases match TRBD2. The V gene end was trimmed by 6 bases and the J gene end by 5 bases; junction bases not matched to a gene: 7. Germline values: CDR1 KGHDR, CDR2 SFDVKD. This CDR3 comprises 15 residues. The CDR3 region has the DNA TGTGCCACCAGTTCCCGCGGGGGGGCAAACAATGAGCAGTTCTTC. Protein product: CATSSRGGANNEQFF.

This clonotype was detected many times. This rearrangement joins TRBV6-1 to TRBJ1-5; 10 bases are a match to TRBD1. CDR1 MNHNS and CDR2 SASEGT come from the germline V gene. The CDR3 covers 15 residues. V was clipped by 8 bases and J by 3 bases; unmatched bases: 7. The CDR3 DNA follows: TGTGCCAGCTTTCGGACAGGGGGTTTCAATCAGCCCCAGCATTTT. Its protein is CASFRTGGFNQPQHF.

This clonotype was seen ten or more times. The rearrangement links TRBV3-1 to TRBJ1-2; TRBD1 aligns across 7 bases. V lost 4 bases and J lost 4; bases outside the gene matches: 3. The germline V gene has CDR1 LGHDT and CDR2 YNNKEL (reference sequence). The CDR3 is 13 residues long. The CDR3 loop is CASSPGTAYGYTF. The CDR3 nucleotides read TGTGCCAGCAGCCCCGGGACAGCCTATGGCTACACCTTC.

This clonotype was counted at least ten times. The V call is TRBV5-1, the J call TRBJ1-1; 7 positions match TRBD1. Germline V CDR1 and CDR2: SGHRS, YFSETQ. Trimming removed 2 bases from V and 1 base from J; junction bases left unmatched: 5. CDR3 size: 15 residues. In nucleotides, the CDR3 is TGCGCCAGCAGCTTCCGGGACAGAAAGAACACTGAAGCTTTCTTT. This codes for CASSFRDRKNTEAFF.

In its sample, this clonotype was seen many times. The V gene is TRBV12-3 or TRBV12-4, the J gene TRBJ1-2; D is perhaps TRBD1 (6 bases). The V gene lost 10 bases and the J gene lost 7 bases, with 13 bases spanning the gap. The length of the CDR3 is 11 residues. DNA for the CDR3: TGTGCCATAGAAGGGGGGGCTGGCTACACCTTC. This sequence encodes CAIEGGAGYTF.

There are many counts of this clonotype. One junction end disagrees with the germline gene, perhaps due to a read error. The chain combines TRBV9 with TRBJ2-1, with 10 bases matching TRBD1. From germline, CDR1 is SGDLS and CDR2 YYNGEE. This CDR3 has 14 amino acids. The CDR3 DNA follows: TGTGCCAGCAGCGCTCTGACAGGGGGCGATGATCAGTTCTTC. Residues: CASSALTGGDDQFF.

At least ten counts were recorded for this clonotype. V is TRBV3-1 and J is TRBJ1-1; the D gene is possibly TRBD1 (6 bases). The CDR3 loop spans 16 amino acids. V dropped 0 bases and J dropped 4 bases, with 15 bases sitting between them. CDR1 and CDR2 from the germline V gene are LGHDT and YNNKEL (reference sequence). This CDR3 reads CASSQDVGAGGTEAFF. The DNA of the CDR3 is TGTGCCAGCAGCCAAGATGTGGGGGCCGGGGGCACTGAAGCTTTCTTT.

This clonotype has a count of ten or more. The genes are TRBV7-3 and TRBJ2-4; the D gene is possibly TRBD2 (6 bases). V lost 4 bases and J 9 bases, leaving 13 bases between the germline ends. Germline lookup yields CDR1 SGHTA and CDR2 FQGTGA. The CDR3 extends over 13 amino acids. The CDR3 DNA sequence: TGTGCCAGCAGCTCCCGGGACTCCCTCATTCAGTACTTC. Translation gives CASSSRDSLIQYF.

V usage is TRBV7-8 and J usage is TRBJ1-3; maybe TRBD1 (5 bases). In germline, CDR1 is SGHVS, CDR2 FQNEAQ. The CDR3 extends over 15 amino acids. The V gene lost 1 base and the J gene lost 6 bases, with 13 bases spanning the gap. CDR3 nucleotides: TGTGCCAGCAGCTTAGAAGGGGAGCCAGTAAACACCATATATTTT. Its translation is CASSLEGEPVNTIYF.

This clonotype was picked up many times. The chain combines TRBV7-2 with TRBJ2-3, with 9 bases fitting TRBD2. The CDR3 covers 16 residues. V was pared by 2 bases and J by 2 bases, with 5 bases of the junction left unmatched. Germline V gene lookup returns CDR1 SGHTA and CDR2 FQGNSA. CDR3 bases: TGTGCCAGCAGCTTAATGGGCGGGGGGGCCACAGATACGCAGTATTTT. Amino acid sequence: CASSLMGGGATDTQYF.

This clonotype was recorded many times. The junction departs from the called germline gene at one end, perhaps through a read error. This chain uses TRBV7-7 with TRBJ2-5; the D call may be TRBD1 or TRBD2 (5 bases each). The CDR3 is 15 residues long. Germline CDR1 reads SSHAT; CDR2 reads FNYEAQ (reference sequence). CDR3 loop: CASSHLVGGEETQYF. The CDR3 bases are TGTGCTAGCAGCCACTTAGTTGGGGGTGAGGAGACCCAGTACTTC.

This clonotype was observed a handful of times. The chain has TRBV20-1 and TRBJ1-1, with D perhaps matching TRBD1 (5 bases). V shed 5 bases and J shed 5 bases, with 21 bases lying between them. CDR1 and CDR2 (germline): DFQATT, SNEGSKA (reference sequence). This CDR3 region has 15 residues. CDR3 DNA: TGCAGTGCTGAACCCTCTAGAGGGGTTCGGACTGAAGCTTTCTTT. The encoded protein is CSAEPSRGVRTEAFF.

The table lists this clonotype with a few counts. This sequence joins TRBV18 and TRBJ2-3; 7 nucleotides match TRBD1. The germline V gene encodes CDR1 KGHSH and CDR2 LQKENI. The junction had 10 bases not matched to a gene; V was cut back by 0 bases and J by 4 bases. The CDR3 has 17 amino acids. CDR3 amino acids: CASSPPGAQTGPDTQYF. The CDR3 nucleotides are TGTGCCAGCTCACCACCGGGAGCCCAGACAGGGCCAGATACGCAGTATTTT.

This clonotype came up many times. The chain combines TRBV5-1 with TRBJ2-7, with D unresolved. Germline loops: CDR1 SGHRS, CDR2 YFSETQ. V gave up 4 bases and J gave up 2 bases, with 19 bases separating them. The CDR3 consists of 16 residues. CDR3: CASSPRTILDTYEQYF. The CDR3 bases are TGCGCCAGCAGCCCCAGGACCATCCTGGATACCTACGAGCAGTACTTC.

In its sample, this clonotype was seen many times. This sequence joins TRBV5-1 and TRBJ2-3, with TRBD2 matching over 8 bases. J was trimmed by 0 bases and V by 2 bases; bases with no gene match: 5. Germline V gene lookup returns CDR1 SGHRS and CDR2 YFSETQ. The CDR3 has 16 residues. The CDR3 spells CASSFLLAGSTDTQYF. The CDR3, as DNA: TGCGCCAGCAGCTTCCTATTAGCGGGGAGCACAGATACGCAGTATTTT.

This clonotype was picked up many times. CDR3 nucleotides: TGTGCCAGCAGCGTTTCTCAGGGGGCTACCTACGAGCAGTACTTC. Translated: CASSVSQGATYEQYF. J is TRBJ2-7 and V is TRBV9; TRBD1 matches 8 bases. CDR1 and CDR2 from the germline V gene are SGDLS and YYNGEE. V shed 2 bases and J 2 bases; nucleotides not matched to a gene: 6. CDR3 length: 15 residues.

This clonotype was detected many times. V usage is TRBV2 and J usage is TRBJ2-3, with D tentatively TRBD2 (6 bases). Germline V CDR1 and CDR2: SNHLY, FYNNEI. There are 17 residues in the CDR3. The V end lost 6 bases, the J end lost 0 bases, and 19 bases lay between the germline ends. CDR3 bases: TGTGCCAGCAGCTGGGGTGGAGGGGACCCTAGCACAGATACGCAGTATTTT. This codes for CASSWGGGDPSTDTQYF.

This chain links TRBV29-1 with TRBJ2-7; weak D call: TRBD1 (6 bases). V lost 4 bases and J 3 bases, leaving 10 bases between the germline ends. Germline V gene data show CDR1 as SQVTM and CDR2 as ANQGSEA. This CDR3 has 12 residues. CDR3 amino acids: CSVGGQIYEQYF. The CDR3 DNA reads TGCAGCGTTGGTGGACAGATCTACGAGCAGTACTTC.

The V call is TRBV7-3, the J call TRBJ2-3; 9 nucleotides line up with TRBD2. The length of the CDR3 is 15 residues. The germline V gene encodes CDR1 SGHTA and CDR2 FQGTGA. The junction had 7 bases not matched to a gene; V was cut back by 5 bases and J by 4 bases. CDR3 in DNA: TGTGCCAGCAGCGACGGCGCGGGGGGGTCAGATACGCAGTATTTT. Protein product: CASSDGAGGSDTQYF.

This clonotype appeared many times. The chain has TRBV9 and TRBJ2-1, with D possibly being TRBD2 (6 bases). V lost 3 bases, J lost 4 bases, and 17 bases lay in between. CDR1 is SGDLS and CDR2 is YYNGEE in the germline V gene. CDR3 length: 16 amino acids. CDR3 DNA: TGTGCCAGCAGCGCGAGGTCTGGCCGGGAGTACAATGAGCAGTTCTTC. Its translation: CASSARSGREYNEQFF.